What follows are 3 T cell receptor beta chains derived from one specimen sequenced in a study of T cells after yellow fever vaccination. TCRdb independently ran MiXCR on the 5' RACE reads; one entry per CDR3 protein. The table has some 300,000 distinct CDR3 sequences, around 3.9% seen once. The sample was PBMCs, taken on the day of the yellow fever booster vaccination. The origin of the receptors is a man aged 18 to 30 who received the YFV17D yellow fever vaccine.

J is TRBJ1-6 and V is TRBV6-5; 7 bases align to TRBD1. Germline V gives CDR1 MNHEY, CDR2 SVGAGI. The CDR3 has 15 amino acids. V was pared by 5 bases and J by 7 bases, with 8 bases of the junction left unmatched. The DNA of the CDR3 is TGTGCCAGCAGTCTACAGACAGGGAGAAATTCACCCCTCCACTTT. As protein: CASSLQTGRNSPLHF.

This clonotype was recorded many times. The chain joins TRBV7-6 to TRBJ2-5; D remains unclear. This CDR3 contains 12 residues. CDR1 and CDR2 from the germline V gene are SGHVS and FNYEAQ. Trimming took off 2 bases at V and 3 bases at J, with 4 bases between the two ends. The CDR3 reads CASSLREETQYF. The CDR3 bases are TGTGCCAGCAGCTTACGGGAAGAGACCCAGTACTTC.

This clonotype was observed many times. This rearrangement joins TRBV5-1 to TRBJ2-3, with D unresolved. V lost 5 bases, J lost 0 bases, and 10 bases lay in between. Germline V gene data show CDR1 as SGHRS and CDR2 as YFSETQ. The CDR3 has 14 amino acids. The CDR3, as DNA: TGCGCCAGCAGGCAATTCCCTAGCACAGATACGCAGTATTTT. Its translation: CASRQFPSTDTQYF.